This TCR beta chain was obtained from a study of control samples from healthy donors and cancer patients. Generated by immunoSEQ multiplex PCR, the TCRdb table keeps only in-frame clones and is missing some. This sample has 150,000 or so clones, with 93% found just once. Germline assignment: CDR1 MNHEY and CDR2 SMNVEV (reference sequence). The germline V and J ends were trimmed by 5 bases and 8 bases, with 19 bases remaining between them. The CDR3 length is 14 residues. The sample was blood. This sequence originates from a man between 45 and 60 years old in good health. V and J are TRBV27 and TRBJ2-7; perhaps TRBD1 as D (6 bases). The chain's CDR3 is CASSLPGHSTQQYF. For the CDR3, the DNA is TGTGCCAGCAGTCTCCCGGGACATTCCACTCAGCAGTACTTC.